Each of the 3 T cell receptor beta chains below was sequenced from the same sample in a study of T cell changes during pregnancy in multiple sclerosis. The data were produced by immunoSEQ multiplex PCR, yet TCRdb's version contains in-frame clones alone and is incomplete. The repertoire consists of fewer than 45,000 clones, with approximately 94% occurring once and the leading ten covering 7.5% to 10%. The sample was CD8+ T cells from peripheral blood mononuclear cells, taken in the third trimester of pregnancy. The receptor set was obtained from a female donor with multiple sclerosis, enrolled in a pregnancy study.

This clone was seen a single time. The rearrangement uses TRBV15 and TRBJ2-7, with D perhaps matching TRBD2 (6 bases). The CDR3 loop spans 15 amino acids. Trimming left V 0 bases short and J 5 bases short, with 14 bases between. CDR1 LNHNV and CDR2 YYDKDF come from the germline V gene (reference sequence). CDR3 loop: CATSRDLGLLNEQYF. CDR3 coding DNA: TGTGCCACCAGCAGAGACCTGGGACTTCTCAACGAGCAGTACTTC.

The CDR3 protein is CASSLAGGQETQYF. The CDR3 DNA reads as TGTGCCAGCAGCTTAGCTGGGGGGCAAGAGACCCAGTACTTC. The chain combines TRBV7-6 with TRBJ2-5, with D maybe TRBD2 (6 bases). Trimming stripped 0 bases from V and 2 bases from J, with 7 bases between. Germline lookup yields CDR1 SGHVS and CDR2 FNYEAQ. CDR3 length equals 14 residues. Supplemented by reference TRBV7-6 and TRBJ2-5, the full variable domain reads GAGVSQSPRYKVTKRGQDVALRCDPISGHVSLYWYRQALGQGPEFLTYFNYEAQQDKSGLPNDRFSAERPEGSISTLTIQRTEQRDSAMYRCASSLAGGQETQYFGPGTRLLVL.

The V call is TRBV7-9, the J call TRBJ2-3, with 13 nucleotides matching TRBD2. With V trimmed by 7 bases and J by 4 bases, 8 bases remained unmatched. Germline CDR1 is SEHNR and CDR2 is FQNEAQ (reference sequence). The CDR3 sequence is 16 residues long. CDR3 sequence: CASKGLAGVAADTQYF. For the CDR3, the DNA is TGTGCCAGCAAAGGACTAGCGGGAGTAGCGGCAGATACGCAGTATTTT.